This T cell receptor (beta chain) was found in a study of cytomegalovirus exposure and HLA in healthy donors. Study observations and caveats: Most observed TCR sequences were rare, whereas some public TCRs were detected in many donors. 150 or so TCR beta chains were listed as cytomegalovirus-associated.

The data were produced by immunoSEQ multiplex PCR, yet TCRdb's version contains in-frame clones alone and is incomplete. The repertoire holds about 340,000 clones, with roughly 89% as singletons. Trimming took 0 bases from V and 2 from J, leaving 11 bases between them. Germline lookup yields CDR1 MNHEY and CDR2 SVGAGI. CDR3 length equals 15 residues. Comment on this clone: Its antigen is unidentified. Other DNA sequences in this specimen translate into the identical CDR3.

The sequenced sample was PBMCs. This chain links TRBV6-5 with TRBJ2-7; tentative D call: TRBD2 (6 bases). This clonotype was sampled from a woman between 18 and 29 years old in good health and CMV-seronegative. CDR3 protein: CASSYSSGVPYEQYF. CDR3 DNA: TGTGCCAGCAGTTACTCGTCGGGAGTTCCCTACGAGCAGTACTTC.